Shown below are 9 T cell receptor beta chains from a single sample sequenced in a study of T cells after posttransplantation cyclophosphamide. Cells defined as naive were viable CD3+CD4+ or CD3+CD8+ and CCR7+CD45RA+CD45RO-CD95-CD27+CD28+. Using immunoSEQ multiplex PCR, the repertoire was profiled, and TCRdb retains in-frame clones only, with some absent. The sample gives approximately 15,000 clones, 94% of which show up once; about 0.3% is in the top ten. The sequencing input was naive CD4+ T cells sorted from blood. These receptors were taken from a woman in her fifties or sixties in good health and a related stem cell transplant donor.

The chain recombines TRBV4-2 with TRBJ1-5; 9 nucleotides line up with TRBD1. Per the germline V gene, CDR1 is LGHNA and CDR2 is YNFKEQ. The J segment lost 2 bases and the V segment lost 0 bases, leaving 2 bases of the junction unmatched. CDR3 length: 16 residues. The chain's CDR3 is CASSQDWTGGNQPQHF. In DNA form, the CDR3 reads TGTGCCAGCAGCCAAGATTGGACAGGGGGCAATCAGCCCCAGCATTTT.

The genes are TRBV10-3 and TRBJ1-5; 10 nucleotides agree with TRBD1. Germline V gene data show CDR1 as ENHRY and CDR2 as SYGVKD. Trimming at V came to 6 bases and at J to 7 bases, leaving 6 bases not matched to a gene. The CDR3 is 14 amino acids. The CDR3 sequence: CAIRETGGEQPQHF. CDR3 sequence (DNA): TGTGCCATCAGAGAGACAGGGGGCGAACAGCCCCAGCATTTT.

This clone was detected once. V and J are TRBV12-5 and TRBJ1-2; TRBD1 is a possible D gene (6 bases). Germline lookup yields CDR1 LGHNT and CDR2 FRNRAP. CDR3 length: 12 residues. V was shortened by 7 bases and J by 6 bases, with 12 bases between the two germline ends. CDR3 nucleotide sequence: TGTGCTAGTGCCCCAGGACAGCATGGCTACACCTTC. Translation: CASAPGQHGYTF.

The chain employs TRBV28 and TRBJ2-1; TRBD2 aligns across 14 bases. Per germline, CDR1 MDHEN and CDR2 SYDVKM. There are 19 residues in the CDR3. V shed 6 bases, J shed 0 bases, and the junction held 10 bases outside the gene matches. The CDR3 DNA reads TGTGCCAGCAGGCGCACCAGGGGACTAGCGGGAGTCTCCTACAATGAGCAGTTCTTC. Protein sequence: CASRRTRGLAGVSYNEQFF.

This chain connects TRBV7-3 to TRBJ2-3; 8 bases match TRBD2. The CDR3 spans 16 residues. With V trimmed by 2 bases and J by 5 bases, 9 bases remained unmatched. Germline CDR1 SGHTA, CDR2 FQGTGA. The CDR3 region is CASSLGSGKWGDTQYF. For the CDR3, the DNA is TGTGCCAGCAGCTTAGGTAGCGGGAAGTGGGGAGATACGCAGTATTTT.

The chain couples TRBV19 to TRBJ1-5; the D gene is possibly TRBD1 (5 bases). The CDR3 is 11 residues long. Trimming pared 5 bases from V and 11 bases from J, leaving 10 bases between. Germline values: CDR1 LNHDA, CDR2 SQIVND (reference sequence). The CDR3 sequence: CASSFTGTQHF. CDR3 bases: TGTGCCAGTAGTTTCACAGGAACCCAGCATTTT.

The rearrangement links TRBV6-1 to TRBJ1-5; D remains ambiguous. V was cut by 6 bases and J by 0 bases, with 6 bases left in between. CDR3 size: 13 residues. CDR1 is MNHNS and CDR2 is SASEGT in the germline V gene. CDR3 in amino acids: CASRLNSNQPQHF. The DNA for the CDR3 is TGTGCCAGCAGATTAAATAGCAATCAGCCCCAGCATTTT.

The genes are TRBV15 and TRBJ1-2, with D tentatively TRBD1 (6 bases). Deletions cut 3 bases from V and 2 bases from J, with 16 bases between. From germline, CDR1 is LNHNV and CDR2 YYDKDF (reference sequence). This CDR3 is built from 16 residues. In DNA form, the CDR3 reads TGTGCCACCAGCAGGACTCAGCGGGACATAAACTATGGCTACACCTTC. The encoded protein is CATSRTQRDINYGYTF. The full variable domain, in which reference TRBV15 and TRBJ1-2 provide the parts outside the CDR3, is DAMVIQNPRYQVTQFGKPVTLSCSQTLNHNVMYWYQQKSSQAPKLLFHYYDKDFNNEADTPDNFQSRRPNTSFCFLDIRSPGLGDTAMYLCATSRTQRDINYGYTFGSGTRLTVV.

V usage is TRBV6-4 and J usage is TRBJ2-2; 8 bases align to TRBD2. The CDR3 length is 15 residues. The V segment lost 6 bases and the J segment 2 bases; nucleotides outside the gene matches: 5. Looked up from germline, CDR1 is MRHNA and CDR2 is SNTAGT. CDR3 DNA sequence: TGTGCCAGCAGCGTCATAGCGGGAAACACCGGGGAGCTGTTTTTT. It encodes CASSVIAGNTGELFF.